This TCR beta chain was recorded in a study of blood T cell repertoires in COVID-19. Study at large: Italy, Spain and the United States were the sources of the convalescent and acute COVID-19 samples. Nucleic acid was either cDNA or gDNA, and it came from T cells, B-cell-depleted T cells, or PBMCs.

Losses at the gene ends were 6 bases for V and 6 bases for J; bases not matched to a gene: 5. The CDR3 sequence is 14 residues long. Germline values: CDR1 ENHRY, CDR2 SYGVKD. Each participant's cohort was designated according to participant-reported clinical history. In the authors' workflow: Amplification from reference gene primers served as the basis for estimated nucleated cell counts. The table came from immunoSEQ multiplex PCR; TCRdb's copy has only in-frame clones and leaves some out. D and trimming come from the DNA, and the V and J calls and clone size come from that table. The sample includes approximately 280,000 clones, 87% of them seen just once.

The chain recombines TRBV10-3 with TRBJ1-4; 9 bases are a match to TRBD1. Source material: PBMCs or T cells enriched from blood (not recorded which). The TCR comes from a woman between 35 and 50 years old who had recovered from COVID-19. CDR3 loop: CAIRGTGSDEKLFF. In DNA form, the CDR3 reads TGTGCCATCAGGGGGACAGGGTCTGATGAAAAACTGTTTTTT.